This T cell receptor (beta chain) originates from a study of lymphopenia after photon versus proton radiotherapy. As for this clone: Its target is not known.

Study results and caveats: Better survival with proton therapy was suggested as possible, not demonstrated.

Assay used: immunoSEQ multiplex PCR; TCRdb lists only in-frame clones, some missing. The sample holds about 24,000 clones; roughly 85% are singletons and the top ten take about 19%. The V gene end was trimmed by 3 bases and the J gene end by 6 bases; junction bases not matched to a gene: 10. Germline lookup yields CDR1 LNHNV and CDR2 YYDKDF (reference sequence). CDR3 size: 17 residues. This specimen consisted of peripheral blood, obtained from a patient treated with photon-based radiotherapy. The genes are TRBV15 and TRBJ2-1, with 11 bases matching TRBD2. The receptor's source is a man in his sixties with pancreatic cancer. The CDR3 nucleotides are TGTGCCACCAGCAGTCCCAAACTAGCGGGGGCTTTCAATGAGCAGTTCTTC. Amino acid sequence: CATSSPKLAGAFNEQFF.